Reported below is one T cell receptor (beta chain). These data belong to a study of blood T cell repertoires in COVID-19. Germline CDR1 is LGHDT and CDR2 is YNNKEL (reference sequence). CDR3 length equals 13 residues. V shed 3 bases and J shed 5 bases, with 10 bases lying between them. Per the original methods: Amplification from reference gene primers served as the basis for estimated nucleated cell counts. This table comes from immunoSEQ multiplex PCR, and its TCRdb copy is limited to in-frame clones, with some not included. That table is the source of V, J and clone size, and D and trimming were worked out from the DNA. This table holds about 300,000 clones, around four fifths found once.

This TCR derives from a woman between 50 and 59 years old with acute or convalescent COVID-19. Sequences were obtained from peripheral blood. This chain joins TRBV3-1 (or the pseudogene TRBV3-2) and TRBJ1-2; D uncertain. This CDR3 is CASSQLRSYGYTF. CDR3 in DNA: TGTGCCAGCAGCCAGTTAAGGAGTTATGGCTACACCTTC.